This is a list of T cell receptor beta chains from one sample in a study of blood T cell repertoires in COVID-19. The repertoire was sequenced with immunoSEQ multiplex PCR; TCRdb's copy has only in-frame clones and lacks some. The sample includes some 120,000 clones, roughly 82% of them seen just once. Sequencing input: peripheral blood. These receptors all stem from a human donor in a cohort sampled during active COVID-19. Each CDR3 is given with its conserved first and last residue. The D gene is left open where the match is weak. A clone size is listed for some rows: how often the clone was seen (once, few, many), or a class if it is expanded.

>TRBJ1-3|.|few|TRBV7-9
TGTGCCAGCAGCATCGGGTACTCTGGAAACACCATATATTTT
CASSIGYSGNTIYF
>TRBJ1-1|.|.|TRBV27
TGTGCCAGCAGTTCCGGGGGGCCGGTGAACACTGAAGCTTTCTTT
CASSSGGPVNTEAFF
>TRBJ1-2|.|.|TRBV7-8
TGTGCCAGCAGCCCCGCTAACAGTTATGGCTACACCTTC
CASSPANSYGYTF
>TRBJ1-5|.|.|TRBV12-3/TRBV12-4
TGTGCCAGCAGCCAGGGTTATGAGCCCCAGCATTTT
CASSQGYEPQHF
>TRBJ1-5|.|few|TRBV6-1
TGTGCCAGCAGTGACGCTTCCGACAGGTCAAGAGGTAAGCATTTT
CASSDASDRSRGKHF
>TRBJ2-7|TRBD2|.|TRBV5-4
TGTGCCAGCAGCTTTGGGACTAGCGGGAACTACGAGCAGTACTTC
CASSFGTSGNYEQYF
>TRBJ2-5|TRBD1|few|TRBV14
TGTGCCAGCAGCCAAGGGACAGGGACCAACTCGTACCAAGAGACCCAGTACTTC
CASSQGTGTNSYQETQYF
>TRBJ2-7|.|.|TRBV27
TGTGCCAGCAGTTTTAGCGGAGCGACCTACGAGCAGTACTTC
CASSFSGATYEQYF
>TRBJ2-5|TRBD1|.|TRBV5-1
TGCGCCAGCAGTTATCAGGACAGGCAGGAGACCCAGTACTTC
CASSYQDRQETQYF
>TRBJ2-7|TRBD1|once|TRBV28
TGTGCCAGCAGTGGAAGGACAGGCCTCTACGAGCAGTACTTC
CASSGRTGLYEQYF
>TRBJ2-1|.|.|TRBV9
TGTGCCAGCAGCGTAGGACCGATATCTAGCTCCTACAATGAGCAGTTCTTC
CASSVGPISSSYNEQFF
>TRBJ1-2|.|.|TRBV21-1
TGTGCCAGCAGCATTCATTGCACAGCACTAAGGGGTTATGGCTACACCTTC
CASSIHCTALRGYGYTF
>TRBJ2-7|TRBD2|.|TRBV6-5
TGTGCCAGCACGGGTAGCGGGCATTACGAGCAGTACTTC
CASTGSGHYEQYF
>TRBJ1-1|.|.|TRBV30
TGTGCCTGGAGCTCCGGACAGATAAACACTGAAGCTTTCTTT
CAWSSGQINTEAFF
>TRBJ1-3|.|.|TRBV19
TGTGCCACCACGAGGAGGGATGGAAACACCATATATTTT
CATTRRDGNTIYF
>TRBJ2-1|TRBD2|.|TRBV7-6
TGTGCCAGCAGCTTAGAGGCTAGCGGGACCGATGAGCAGTTCTTC
CASSLEASGTDEQFF
>TRBJ2-3|.|.|TRBV5-1
TGCGCCAGCAGCGGGGGGCAGGGAGGGCGGACAGATACGCAGTATTTT
CASSGGQGGRTDTQYF
>TRBJ2-5|.|.|TRBV28
TGTGCCAGCAGTTTTCCGACTATCTCAGAGACCCAGTACTTC
CASSFPTISETQYF
>TRBJ2-1|TRBD2|.|TRBV28
TGTGCCAGCATAGTAATCGAGCGGGAGCGGAAGTACAATGAGCAGTTCTTC
CASIVIERERKYNEQFF
>TRBJ1-6|.|.|TRBV27
TGTGCCAGCAGTTTAACCGGGACACCCAATTCACCCCTCCACTTT
CASSLTGTPNSPLHF
>TRBJ2-7|.|.|TRBV5-6
TGTGCCAGCAGCTTGGACGGAACAGACGACTACGAGCAGTACTTC
CASSLDGTDDYEQYF
>TRBJ2-7|TRBD1|.|TRBV7-3
TGTGCCAGAAGGGACAGCCCTGGGTACGAGCAGTACTTC
CARRDSPGYEQYF
>TRBJ2-3|.|few|TRBV4-3
TGCGCCAGCAGCCAGACACGGGACACAGATACGCAGTATTTT
CASSQTRDTDTQYF
>TRBJ1-1|.|.|TRBV2
TGTGCCAGCAGTGGACAGCTCAACACTGAAGCTTTCTTT
CASSGQLNTEAFF
>TRBJ1-1|.|.|TRBV6-5
TGTGCCAGCAGTTACTCGATGCCCAGGTTCGGTACTGAAGCTTTCTTT
CASSYSMPRFGTEAFF
>TRBJ2-1|TRBD2|.|TRBV10-3
TGTGCCATAGGTAGCGGGAGGGGTGTCAATGAGCAGTTCTTC
CAIGSGRGVNEQFF
>TRBJ2-1|.|.|TRBV2
TGTGCCAGCAGGCAATCCATTAGCGGCCGAGGGAGTGAGCAGTTCTTC
CASRQSISGRGSEQFF
>TRBJ2-5|.|.|TRBV14
TGTGCCAGCAGCCAAGTAGTCTTAGAGACCCAGTACTTC
CASSQVVLETQYF
>TRBJ1-6|.|.|TRBV6-4
TGTGCCAGCAGTGAGACAGAAAATTCACCCCTCCACTTT
CASSETENSPLHF
>TRBJ2-2|TRBD2|.|TRBV5-4
TGTGCCAGCAGCCCCCTTCGGCGGGAGGGCCGAAACGGGGAGCTGTTTTTT
CASSPLRREGRNGELFF
>TRBJ2-7|TRBD2|.|TRBV12-3/TRBV12-4
TGTGCCAGCAGTCCGCGGGAGGTCCACGAGCAGTACTTC
CASSPREVHEQYF
>TRBJ2-1|TRBD1|few|TRBV5-1
TGCGCCAGCAGCAGCGGACAGGGAGTCTACAATGAGCAGTTCTTC
CASSSGQGVYNEQFF
>TRBJ2-3|TRBD2|.|TRBV5-1
TGCGCCAGCAGCCAAAACGCGGGAGGCTCCACAGATACGCAGTATTTT
CASSQNAGGSTDTQYF
>TRBJ2-4|TRBD1|.|TRBV5-6
TGTGCCAGCAGCCCGAAGACAGGGGACAAAAACATTCAGTACTTC
CASSPKTGDKNIQYF
>TRBJ1-6|.|.|TRBV7-6
TGTGCCAGCAGCTTACTAGGGTTCGGGCAGGGAACAAATTCACCCCTCCACTTT
CASSLLGFGQGTNSPLHF
>TRBJ1-3|.|.|TRBV9
TGTGCCAGCAGCGTAGATCCGGGGTCGGGCTCTGGAAACACCATATATTTT
CASSVDPGSGSGNTIYF
>TRBJ2-1|.|.|TRBV7-2
TGTGCCAGCAGATCCGGGCGGGTTAGCAGAGAGCAGTTCTTC
CASRSGRVSREQFF
>TRBJ1-5|.|.|TRBV4-1
TGCGCCAGCAGCCAAGATTTGGGGGGGGTAAGCCAGCCCCAGCATTTT
CASSQDLGGVSQPQHF
>TRBJ2-1|TRBD2|.|TRBV9
TGTGCCAGCAGCGTAGAGTCAGGACTAGCGGAAGACAATGAGCAGTTCTTC
CASSVESGLAEDNEQFF
>TRBJ2-7|TRBD1|.|TRBV18
TGTGCCAGCTCACCCTCCTCCGGGACAGGGATCCTACGAGAGCAGTACTTC
CASSPSSGTGILREQYF
>TRBJ2-2|.|few|TRBV18
TGTGCCAGCTCACCAAACCAGGTGGAATTCTACACCGGGGAGCTGTTTTTT
CASSPNQVEFYTGELFF
>TRBJ2-5|.|.|TRBV29-1
TGCAGCGCTAGCGAGCTCCAAGAGACCCAGTACTTC
CSASELQETQYF
>TRBJ1-2|.|.|TRBV7-8
TGTGCCAGCAGCCGGGACACATATGGCTACACCTTC
CASSRDTYGYTF
>TRBJ2-2|.|.|TRBV12-3/TRBV12-4
TGTGCCAGCACCCTGGAGCTCACCGGGGAGCTGTTTTTT
CASTLELTGELFF
>TRBJ2-1|TRBD2|.|TRBV13
TGTGCCAGCAGCTCCGGACTAGCGGGAGACTACAATGAGCAGTTCTTC
CASSSGLAGDYNEQFF
>TRBJ2-2|.|.|TRBV14
TGTGCCAGCAGTACCCTAGAGGCACCTCTGGCCGGGGAGCTGTTTTTT
CASSTLEAPLAGELFF
>TRBJ2-7|TRBD1|.|TRBV7-9
TGTGCCAGCAGCACAAAAAGACAGGGAAAGAGCTCCTACGAGCAGTACTTC
CASSTKRQGKSSYEQYF
>TRBJ1-6|TRBD1|.|TRBV5-8
TGTGCCAGCAGTGCGGACAGGGGTATTTCACCCCTCCACTTT
CASSADRGISPLHF
>TRBJ1-6|.|medium-sized|TRBV30
TGTGCCTGGAGCGACACGGGCGGGTTGAGTTCACCCCTCCACTTT
CAWSDTGGLSSPLHF
>TRBJ2-1|TRBD1|once|TRBV12-5
TGTGCTAGTGGTTTAGCCCACAGGGGAAATGAGCAGTTCTTC
CASGLAHRGNEQFF
>TRBJ2-2|.|.|TRBV10-2
TGCGCCAGCAGTTCCACTAGCTCGAACACCGGGGAGCTGTTTTTT
CASSSTSSNTGELFF
>TRBJ2-4|.|once|TRBV20-1
TGCAGTGCCCTGGACTCAAACATTCAGTACTTC
CSALDSNIQYF
>TRBJ1-5|.|few|TRBV19
TGTGCCAGTAATAGTCAGCCCCAGCATTTT
CASNSQPQHF
>TRBJ2-1|.|.|TRBV9
TGTGCCAGCAGCCCCGGGAGCTCCTACAATGAGCAGTTCTTC
CASSPGSSYNEQFF
>TRBJ1-3|TRBD1|few|TRBV11-2
TGTGCCAGCAGCTTTGGGACAGCCGGAAACACCATATATTTT
CASSFGTAGNTIYF